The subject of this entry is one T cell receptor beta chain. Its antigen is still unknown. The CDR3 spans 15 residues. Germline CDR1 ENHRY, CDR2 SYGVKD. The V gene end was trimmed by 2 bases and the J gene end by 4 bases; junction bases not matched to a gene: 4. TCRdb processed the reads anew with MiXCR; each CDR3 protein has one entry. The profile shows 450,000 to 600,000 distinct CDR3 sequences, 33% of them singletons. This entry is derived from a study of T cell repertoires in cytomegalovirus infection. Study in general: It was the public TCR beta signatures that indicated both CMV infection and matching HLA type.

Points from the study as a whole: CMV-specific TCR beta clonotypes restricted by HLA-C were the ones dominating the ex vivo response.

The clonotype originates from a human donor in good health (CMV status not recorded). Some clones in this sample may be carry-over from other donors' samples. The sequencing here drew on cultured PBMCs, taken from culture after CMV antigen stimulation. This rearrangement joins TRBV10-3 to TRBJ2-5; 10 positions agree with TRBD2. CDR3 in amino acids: CAISERAGGSETQYF. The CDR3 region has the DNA TGTGCCATCAGTGAGCGAGCGGGAGGGTCAGAGACCCAGTACTTC.